This T cell receptor beta chain was identified in a study of OX40 agonist ivuxolimab in advanced cancers. Looking at the study overall: Age averaged 60 years (range about 20 to 80), and less than 85% were male. Patients with prior anti-PD-1, anti-PD-L1 or anti-CTLA-4 therapy were eligible; approximately 40% had some. General study findings and limits: The average count of expanded clones was higher among CD8+ T cells than among CD4+.

Repertoires were generated with immunoSEQ multiplex PCR, while TCRdb's copy carries only in-frame clones and drops some. The sample yields around 73,000 clones, around 89% seen once. Blood sampling was done at baseline, cycle 4 day 1, and cycle 7 day 1. Points on this clone: Its antigen is not known.

This TCR derives from an adult with an advanced solid tumor such as melanoma, head and neck, liver or kidney cancer. The sample here was CD4+ or CD8+ T cells sorted from blood, taken in a trial of the OX40 agonist ivuxolimab.

Written as DNA, the CDR3 is TGTGCCAGCAGCTTAGTACCGGAACAGGACCCTTCCTACGAGCAGTACTTC. Residues: CASSLVPEQDPSYEQYF. The V gene is TRBV11-2, the J gene TRBJ2-7; D may be TRBD1 (5 bases). The CDR3 totals 17 residues. Trimming left V 1 base short and J 1 base short, with 17 bases between. Germline CDR1 reads SGHAT; CDR2 reads FQNNGV.